The 30 T cell receptor beta chains below come from one sample, sequenced in a study of Graves' ophthalmopathy and Graves' hyperthyroidism listed by TCRdb under 2018. Reads for this sample came from an Illumina HiSeq 2000. TCR beta CDR3 regions were amplified from RNA transcripts for repertoire sequencing. The first round was an RT-PCR using HTBI primers with the Qiagen OneStep RT-PCR kit, and this first round was followed by a second-round multiplex PCR, then size selection and purification. TCRdb reanalyzed the raw reads on its own, using fastp at Q25 for trimming and MiXCR for clone calling, and kept in-frame beta chains. When rows share a CDR3 protein, they turn into one entry using the most common DNA and genes. For this sample there are fewer than 350,000 distinct CDR3 sequences; about 17% appear just once. The ten largest clones add up to about 12% of the sample. The sample consisted of peripheral blood. Receptor source: an adult man with Graves' ophthalmopathy.

This clonotype was picked up many times. The J gene is TRBJ1-1, the V gene TRBV12-3 or TRBV12-4, with D possibly being TRBD1 (6 bases). Between the trimmed V and J ends, which lost 6 bases and 0 bases, there was a span of 11 bases. This CDR3 is 14 amino acids long. CDR3 DNA: TGTGCCAGCAGGGAAGGGGGTATGAACACTGAAGCTTTCTTT. This translates into CASREGGMNTEAFF.

At least ten counts were recorded for this clonotype. The rearrangement links TRBV6-2 or TRBV6-3 to TRBJ2-7; D unclear. Germline V gene lookup returns CDR1 MNHEY and CDR2 SVGEGT. This CDR3 has 14 residues. The ends were cut back, 1 base at V and 2 bases at J, with 9 bases in the middle. The CDR3: CASSYYQVPYEQYF. The CDR3 nucleotides are TGTGCCAGCAGTTACTACCAGGTCCCCTACGAGCAGTACTTC.

This clonotype was counted ten times or more. This rearrangement joins TRBV7-2 to TRBJ1-5; D is uncertain. Germline V gives CDR1 SGHTA, CDR2 FQGNSA. There are 14 residues in the CDR3. V was cut by 1 base and J by 4 bases, with 8 bases left in between. CDR3 nucleotide sequence: TGTGCCAGCAGCTTAGGTCAGGATAATCAGCCCCAGCATTTT. Amino acids: CASSLGQDNQPQHF.

This clonotype was detected ten times or more. CDR3 sequence (DNA): TGTGCCAGCAGCCCTATGACAGGGTTCGAGCAGTACTTC. It is translated as CASSPMTGFEQYF. The chain combines TRBV27 with TRBJ2-7; 7 positions match TRBD1. This CDR3 spans 13 amino acids. Trimming cost V 6 bases and J 6 bases; bases outside gene matches: 8. Germline V CDR1 and CDR2: MNHEY, SMNVEV (reference sequence).

This clonotype was picked up many times. The CDR3 protein is CSVGPGNYGYTF. For the CDR3, the DNA is TGCAGCGTTGGCCCGGGGAACTATGGCTACACCTTC. The gene calls are TRBV29-1 and TRBJ1-2, with D uncertain. CDR1 is SQVTM, CDR2 ANQGSEA, per germline. Trimming shortened V by 4 bases and J by 2 bases, and 8 bases separated the two germline ends. The CDR3 loop spans 12 amino acids.

This clonotype was picked up many times. The rearrangement joins TRBV6-1 to TRBJ1-5, with D possibly TRBD1 on 6 matching bases. Germline V lookup: CDR1 MNHNS, CDR2 SASEGT. Trimming took 8 bases from V and 3 from J, leaving 11 bases between them. The CDR3 extends over 13 amino acids. The CDR3 nucleotides read TGTGCCAGCCGCCAGGGGATCAATCAGCCCCAGCATTTT. Translating it yields CASRQGINQPQHF.

The sample holds many counts of this clonotype. The chain employs TRBV20-1 and TRBJ2-7; D is perhaps TRBD1 (5 bases). The length of the CDR3 is 16 residues. V was cut by 0 bases and J by 3 bases, with 18 bases left in between. The germline V gene has CDR1 DFQATT and CDR2 SNEGSKA (reference sequence). The CDR3 here is CSARDGAEPPHYEQYF. CDR3 DNA: TGCAGTGCTAGAGATGGGGCGGAGCCACCACACTACGAGCAGTACTTC.

This clonotype was detected ten times or more. The chain carries TRBV20-1 and TRBJ1-1; no definite D call. The V and J ends lost 6 bases and 5 bases respectively, with 16 bases between them. CDR1 is DFQATT and CDR2 is SNEGSKA in the germline V gene (reference sequence). There are 13 residues in the CDR3. The CDR3 reads CSAVDGERTEAFF. The CDR3, as DNA: TGCAGTGCCGTGGATGGCGAGAGGACTGAAGCTTTCTTT.

This clonotype has ten or more counts. The CDR3 reads CSVESDSYEQYF. CDR3 sequence (DNA): TGCAGCGTTGAATCAGACTCCTACGAGCAGTACTTC. The V call is TRBV29-1, the J call TRBJ2-7; D is unresolved. V lost 2 bases and J 0 bases, leaving 5 bases between the germline ends. This CDR3 has 12 residues. CDR1 and CDR2 (germline): SQVTM, ANQGSEA.

The J gene is TRBJ2-2, the V gene TRBV6-5; 8 bases fit TRBD2. The CDR3 consists of 15 residues. The V and J ends lost 4 bases and 3 bases, in that order; junction bases with no gene match: 4. Germline values: CDR1 MNHEY, CDR2 SVGAGI. The DNA for the CDR3 is TGTGCCAGCAGTTCACTAGCGGCCGACACCGGGGAGCTGTTTTTT. Its translation is CASSSLAADTGELFF.

The table lists this clonotype with many counts. The chain carries TRBV2 and TRBJ2-7; TRBD1 matches 10 bases. CDR1 SNHLY and CDR2 FYNNEI come from the germline V gene. CDR3 size: 16 residues. V was pared by 3 bases and J by 5 bases, with 10 bases of the junction left unmatched. The DNA of the CDR3 is TGTGCCAGCAGTGAGGACGGGACAGGGGTTTTCGACGAGCAGTACTTC. It codes for CASSEDGTGVFDEQYF.

This clonotype came up a few times. Its ends do not fully match the called genes, so a read error is possible. The chain has TRBV27 and TRBJ2-5, with D perhaps being TRBD1 or TRBD2 (5 bases each). CDR1 is MNHEY, CDR2 SMNVEV, per germline (reference sequence). The CDR3 sequence is 15 residues long. The CDR3 loop reads CASSNQPRDQGTQYF. The DNA for the CDR3 is TGTGCCAGCAGTAACCAACCCCGGGACCAAGGGACCCAGTACTTC.

The table lists this clonotype with a few counts. The chain carries TRBV4-1 and TRBJ1-2; D not certain. The V and J ends lost 0 bases and 4 bases respectively, with 12 bases between them. The CDR3 runs to 15 residues. Germline CDR1 is MGHRA and CDR2 is YSYEKL. Here the CDR3 reads CASSQESQRPYGYTF. Written as DNA, the CDR3 is TGCGCCAGCAGCCAAGAATCACAGAGACCCTATGGCTACACCTTC.

This clonotype was recorded at least ten times. The genes are TRBV18 and TRBJ2-7; 9 bases align to TRBD1. CDR3 length: 15 residues. Germline CDR1 is KGHSH and CDR2 is LQKENI. Trimming at V came to 5 bases and at J to 6 bases, leaving 11 bases not matched to a gene. The CDR3 loop is CASSGTGTGSGEQYF. CDR3 sequence (DNA): TGTGCCAGCTCAGGAACCGGGACAGGGTCAGGCGAGCAGTACTTC.

Turning to this clonotype: Compared with germline, one end of the junction differs, possibly owing to a read error. The rearrangement joins TRBV6-1 to TRBJ1-5; 8 nucleotides match TRBD1. This CDR3 contains 14 residues. Germline V gene lookup returns CDR1 MNHNS and CDR2 SASEGT. The CDR3 protein is CASSDAGGNQPQPF. The DNA of the CDR3 is TGTGCCAGCAGTGACGCAGGGGGCAATCAGCCCCAGCCTTTT.

This clonotype has ten or more counts. V gene TRBV4-3 combines with J gene TRBJ2-5; D is perhaps TRBD2 (6 bases). Germline V gene data show CDR1 as LGHNA and CDR2 as YSLEER. V dropped 3 bases and J dropped 5 bases, with 28 bases sitting between them. CDR3 size: 19 residues. The CDR3 sequence is CASSQEDRGRGGPGETQYF. CDR3 sequence (DNA): TGCGCCAGCAGCCAGGAGGACCGGGGAAGGGGAGGCCCTGGGGAGACCCAGTACTTC.

CDR3 in DNA: TGTGCCAGCAGCTTAGGCGGGGACTCCAGGGGAGGGGAGCAGTACTTC. This sequence encodes CASSLGGDSRGGEQYF. The chain links TRBV11-2 to TRBJ2-7; weak D call: TRBD2 (7 bases). In germline, CDR1 is SGHAT, CDR2 FQNNGV. V was cut by 1 base and J by 7 bases, with 20 bases left in between. This CDR3 spans 16 amino acids.

This clonotype turned up a few times. The junction departs from germline at one end; a sequencing error may be responsible. The chain has TRBV27 and TRBJ1-2; D is uncertain. This CDR3 is built from 13 residues. Germline CDR1 and CDR2: MNHEY and SMNVEV (reference sequence). CDR3 protein: CASSKRDGYGYIF. CDR3 DNA sequence: TGTGCCAGCAGTAAGAGGGATGGCTATGGCTACATCTTC.

In its sample, this clonotype was seen many times. The chain joins TRBV20-1 to TRBJ1-2, with a tentative D call TRBD1 (5 bases). There are 13 residues in the CDR3. The V and J ends lost 3 bases and 3 bases respectively, with 11 bases between them. Germline V gives CDR1 DFQATT, CDR2 SNEGSKA (reference sequence). DNA for the CDR3: TGCAGTGCTAGTCGGGGGTTGTACTATGGCTACACCTTC. Protein product: CSASRGLYYGYTF.

V and J are TRBV3-1 and TRBJ1-2, with D unresolved. The CDR3 loop spans 13 amino acids. CDR1 and CDR2 from the germline V gene are LGHDT and YNNKEL (reference sequence). The germline V and J ends were trimmed by 6 bases and 2 bases, with 10 bases remaining between them. CDR3 loop: CASSQTENYGYTF. CDR3 bases: TGTGCCAGCAGTCAGACCGAGAACTATGGCTACACCTTC.

This chain connects TRBV11-2 to TRBJ1-1, with TRBD1 matching 11 bases. V was clipped by 5 bases and J by 0 bases; unmatched bases: 5. This CDR3 has 16 amino acids. Germline V CDR1 and CDR2: SGHAT, FQNNGV. The CDR3 sequence: CASSAGTGGMNTEAFF. In nucleotides, the CDR3 is TGTGCCAGCAGCGCCGGGACAGGGGGTATGAACACTGAAGCTTTCTTT.

This clonotype has a count of ten or more. The J gene is TRBJ2-5, the V gene TRBV29-1; D unclear. V was trimmed by 1 base and J by 5 bases, leaving 5 bases between them. Germline V gives CDR1 SQVTM, CDR2 ANQGSEA. The CDR3 is 11 amino acids. The CDR3: CSVEASETQYF. DNA for the CDR3: TGCAGCGTTGAAGCCTCTGAGACCCAGTACTTC.

Many counts were recorded for this clonotype. V usage is TRBV27 and J usage is TRBJ1-5, with D perhaps TRBD1 (5 bases). The CDR3 extends over 14 amino acids. Trimming took off 3 bases at V and 4 bases at J, with 10 bases between the two ends. The germline V gene encodes CDR1 MNHEY and CDR2 SMNVEV (reference sequence). Here the CDR3 DNA reads TGTGCCAGCAGTTTTTGGGGGGAAAATCAGCCCCAGCATTTT. Its protein is CASSFWGENQPQHF.

In its sample, this clonotype was seen a few times. The rearrangement joins TRBV5-1 to TRBJ2-5; 12 bases align to TRBD2. The CDR3 is 15 amino acids. Germline V gene lookup returns CDR1 SGHRS and CDR2 YFSETQ. The ends lost 3 bases at V and 7 bases at J; junction bases unmatched: 7. The DNA of the CDR3 is TGCGCCAGCAGCTCAAGACTAGCGGGAGAGGGGACCCAGTACTTC. Its protein is CASSSRLAGEGTQYF.

This clonotype showed up just a few times. V and J are TRBV19 and TRBJ1-5; 10 bases align to TRBD1. The V gene's germline CDR1 is LNHDA and CDR2 SQIVND (reference sequence). There are 16 residues in the CDR3. V lost 9 bases and J lost 0; bases outside the gene matches: 8. CDR3: CASRDRGRGSNQPQHF. CDR3 DNA sequence: TGTGCCAGCCGGGACAGGGGAAGAGGTAGCAATCAGCCCCAGCATTTT. Supplemented by reference TRBV19 and TRBJ1-5, the full variable domain reads DGGITQSPKYLFRKEGQNVTLSCEQNLNHDAMYWYRQDPGQGLRLIYYSQIVNDFQKGDIAEGYSVSREKKESFPLTVTSAQKNPTAFYLCASRDRGRGSNQPQHFGDGTRLSIL.

With regard to this clonotype: Mismatch with germline at one junction end may stem from a read error. This sequence joins TRBV20-1 and TRBJ2-7, with 8 positions matching TRBD1. The length of the CDR3 is 15 residues. Germline V lookup: CDR1 DFQATT, CDR2 SNEGSKA (reference sequence). The CDR3 protein is CSARGRTGSTYEQYF. In DNA form, the CDR3 reads TGCAGTGCAAGAGGTCGGACAGGGTCAACCTACGAGCAGTACTTC.

This clonotype was observed at least ten times. This sequence joins TRBV6-5 and TRBJ2-2, with 16 bases aligning to TRBD2. V lost 5 bases and J lost 3; bases outside the gene matches: 9. This CDR3 has 19 residues. Germline CDR1 reads MNHEY; CDR2 reads SVGAGI. CDR3 protein: CASSLTGTSGRGDTGELFF. In nucleotides, the CDR3 is TGTGCCAGCAGTCTCACCGGGACTAGCGGGAGGGGAGACACCGGGGAGCTGTTTTTT.

The sample holds many counts of this clonotype. J is TRBJ1-2 and V is TRBV27; possibly TRBD1 for D (6 bases). The V and J ends lost 1 base and 3 bases respectively, with 15 bases between them. The CDR3 loop spans 16 amino acids. The V gene's germline CDR1 is MNHEY and CDR2 SMNVEV (reference sequence). CDR3 in amino acids: CASSLLGEGVDYGYTF. CDR3 sequence (DNA): TGTGCCAGCAGTTTATTGGGAGAGGGGGTCGACTATGGCTACACCTTC.

This clonotype was detected many times. The chain links TRBV30 to TRBJ1-1, with TRBD1 matching 10 bases. CDR1 GTSNPN and CDR2 SVGIG come from the germline V gene (reference sequence). The V gene end was trimmed by 5 bases and the J gene end by 0 bases; junction bases not matched to a gene: 6. The CDR3 has 15 amino acids. CDR3 loop: CAWDRGRAMNTEAFF. The CDR3 nucleotides are TGTGCCTGGGACAGGGGGCGAGCCATGAACACTGAAGCTTTCTTT.

The CDR3 protein is CASSQNSGTGTFYGYTF. CDR3 sequence (DNA): TGCGCCAGCAGCCAAAACTCCGGGACAGGGACCTTCTATGGCTACACCTTC. This sequence joins TRBV4-1 and TRBJ1-2; 9 nucleotides align to TRBD1. Per germline, CDR1 MGHRA and CDR2 YSYEKL. The ends lost 2 bases at V and 4 bases at J; junction bases unmatched: 11. The CDR3 runs to 17 residues.